Reported below is one TCR beta chain. Its antigen is as yet unknown. This sample stems from a study of CD8 T cell repertoires and HIV-1 epitope variants. Study background: T cells were stimulated with Twenty-five Gag and Nef peptides separately.

Repertoires were generated with immunoSEQ multiplex PCR, while TCRdb's copy carries only in-frame clones and drops some. The sample includes thousands of clones, about 60% of them seen just once. The TCR sequence derives from a male donor with HIV. The sequencing input was cultured CD8+ T cells derived from PBMCs.

The CDR3 loop is CASSLGDSGRGGYTF. The CDR3 DNA follows: TGTGCCAGCAGCCTAGGGGACAGCGGGAGGGGTGGCTACACCTTC. This rearrangement joins TRBV7-9 to TRBJ1-2; 7 nucleotides match TRBD1. J gave up 7 bases and V 5 bases, and 13 bases lay outside the gene matches. Germline assignment: CDR1 SEHNR and CDR2 FQNEAQ (reference sequence). The CDR3 covers 15 residues.